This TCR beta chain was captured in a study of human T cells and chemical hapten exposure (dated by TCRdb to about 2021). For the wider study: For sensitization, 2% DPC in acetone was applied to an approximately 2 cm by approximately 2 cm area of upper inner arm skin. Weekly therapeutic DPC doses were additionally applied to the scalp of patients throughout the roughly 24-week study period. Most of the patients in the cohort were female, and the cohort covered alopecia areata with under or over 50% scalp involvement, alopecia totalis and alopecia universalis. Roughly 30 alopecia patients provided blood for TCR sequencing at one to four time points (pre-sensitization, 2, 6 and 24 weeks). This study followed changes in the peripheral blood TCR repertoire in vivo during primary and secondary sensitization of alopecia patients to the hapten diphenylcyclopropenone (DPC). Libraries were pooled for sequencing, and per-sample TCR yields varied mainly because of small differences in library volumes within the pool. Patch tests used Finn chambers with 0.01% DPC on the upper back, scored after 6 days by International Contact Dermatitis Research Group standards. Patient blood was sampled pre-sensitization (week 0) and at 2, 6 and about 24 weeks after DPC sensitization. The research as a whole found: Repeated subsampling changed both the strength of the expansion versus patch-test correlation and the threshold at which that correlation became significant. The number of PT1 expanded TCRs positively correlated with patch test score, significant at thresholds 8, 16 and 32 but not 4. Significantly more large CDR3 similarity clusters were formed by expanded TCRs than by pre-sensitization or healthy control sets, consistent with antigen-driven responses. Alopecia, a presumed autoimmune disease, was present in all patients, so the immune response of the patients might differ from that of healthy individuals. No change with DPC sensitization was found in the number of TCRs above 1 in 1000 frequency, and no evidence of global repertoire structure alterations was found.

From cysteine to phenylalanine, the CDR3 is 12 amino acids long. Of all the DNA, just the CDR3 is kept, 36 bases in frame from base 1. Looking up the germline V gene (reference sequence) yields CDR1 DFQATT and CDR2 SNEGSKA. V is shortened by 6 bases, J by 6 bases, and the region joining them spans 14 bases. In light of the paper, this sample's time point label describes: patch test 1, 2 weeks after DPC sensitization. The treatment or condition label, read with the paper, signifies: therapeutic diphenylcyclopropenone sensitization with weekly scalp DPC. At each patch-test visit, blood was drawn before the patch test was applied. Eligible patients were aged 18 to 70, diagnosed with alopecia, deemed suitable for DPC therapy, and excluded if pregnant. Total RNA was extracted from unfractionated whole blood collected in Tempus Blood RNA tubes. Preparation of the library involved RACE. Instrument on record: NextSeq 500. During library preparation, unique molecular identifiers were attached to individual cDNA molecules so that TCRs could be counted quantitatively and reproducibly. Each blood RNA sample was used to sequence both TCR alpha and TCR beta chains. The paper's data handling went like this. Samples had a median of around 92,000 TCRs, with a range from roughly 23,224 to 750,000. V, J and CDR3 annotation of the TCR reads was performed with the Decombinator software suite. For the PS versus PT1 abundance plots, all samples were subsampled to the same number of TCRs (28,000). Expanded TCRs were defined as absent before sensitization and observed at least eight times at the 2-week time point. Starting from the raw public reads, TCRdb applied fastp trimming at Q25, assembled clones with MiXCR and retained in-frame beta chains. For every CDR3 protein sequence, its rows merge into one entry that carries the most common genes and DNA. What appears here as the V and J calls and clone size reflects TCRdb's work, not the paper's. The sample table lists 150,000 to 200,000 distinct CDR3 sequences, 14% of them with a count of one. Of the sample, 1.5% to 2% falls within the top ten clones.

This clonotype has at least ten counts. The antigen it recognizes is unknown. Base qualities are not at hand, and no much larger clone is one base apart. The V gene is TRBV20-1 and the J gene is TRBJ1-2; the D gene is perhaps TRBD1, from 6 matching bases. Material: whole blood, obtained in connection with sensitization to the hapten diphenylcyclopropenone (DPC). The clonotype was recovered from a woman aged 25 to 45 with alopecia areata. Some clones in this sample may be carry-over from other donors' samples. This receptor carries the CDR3 CSAQGSGDGYTF. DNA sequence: TGCAGTGCCCAAGGGTCAGGGGATGGCTACACCTTC.